This TCR beta chain was observed in a study of vaccination effects on CD4 cells after COVID-19. General study points: Of the vaccine-induced clones from healthy vaccinees, merely 1 of 255 recognized common cold coronaviruses as well.

This clone was seen more than once but under ten times. Antigen unknown. The repertoire was sequenced with immunoSEQ multiplex PCR; TCRdb's copy has only in-frame clones and lacks some. The sample shows about 65,000 clones, roughly 76% of them seen only once. Trimming shortened V by 3 bases and J by 3 bases, and 3 bases separated the two germline ends. The CDR3 totals 11 residues. Germline V gene sequence: CDR1 GTSNPN, CDR2 SVGIG (reference sequence). Within the ViraFEST assay, antigen-specific CD4+ T cells underwent expansion with viral peptide pools prior to sequencing. Investigators separated out CD4+ T cells once about eleven days of culture had passed. Vaccinated recipients, who were negative for nucleocapsid antibodies, had no history of SARS-CoV-2 infection.

The source was CD4+ T cells from PBMCs cultured with HCoV-NL63 spike peptides, collected before COVID-19 vaccination. This clonotype originated in a human donor who received a COVID-19 vaccine. V is TRBV30 and J is TRBJ2-1; D not resolved. This CDR3 is CAWRRYNEQFF. CDR3 coding DNA: TGTGCCTGGAGGCGCTACAATGAGCAGTTCTTC. The full variable domain, its missing parts supplied by reference TRBV30 and TRBJ2-1, is SQTIHQWPATLVQPVGSPLSLECTVEGTSNPNLYWYRQAAGRGLQLLFYSVGIGQISSEVPQNLSASRPQDRQFILSSKKLLLSDSGFYLCAWRRYNEQFFGPGTRLTVL.